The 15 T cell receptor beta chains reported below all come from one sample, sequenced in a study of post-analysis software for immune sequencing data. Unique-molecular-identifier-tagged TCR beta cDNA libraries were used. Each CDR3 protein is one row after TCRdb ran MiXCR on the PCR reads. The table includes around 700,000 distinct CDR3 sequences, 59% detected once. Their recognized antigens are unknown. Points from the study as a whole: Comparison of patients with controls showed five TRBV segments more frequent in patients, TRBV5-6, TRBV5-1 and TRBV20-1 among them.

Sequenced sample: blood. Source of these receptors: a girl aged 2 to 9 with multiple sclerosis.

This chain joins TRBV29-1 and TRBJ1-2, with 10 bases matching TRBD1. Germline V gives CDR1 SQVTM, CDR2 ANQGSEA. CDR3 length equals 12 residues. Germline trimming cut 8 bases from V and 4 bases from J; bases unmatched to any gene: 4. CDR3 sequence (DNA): TGCAGCATCGACAGGGGGCCCTATGGCTACACCTTC. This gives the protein CSIDRGPYGYTF.

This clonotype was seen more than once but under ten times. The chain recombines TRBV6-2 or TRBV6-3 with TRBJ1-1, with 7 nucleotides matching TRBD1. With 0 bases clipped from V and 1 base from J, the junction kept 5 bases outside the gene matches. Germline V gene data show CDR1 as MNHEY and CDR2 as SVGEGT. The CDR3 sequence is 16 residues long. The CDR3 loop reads CASSYSTGEANTEAFF. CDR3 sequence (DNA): TGTGCCAGCAGTTACTCCACAGGGGAGGCGAACACTGAAGCTTTCTTT.

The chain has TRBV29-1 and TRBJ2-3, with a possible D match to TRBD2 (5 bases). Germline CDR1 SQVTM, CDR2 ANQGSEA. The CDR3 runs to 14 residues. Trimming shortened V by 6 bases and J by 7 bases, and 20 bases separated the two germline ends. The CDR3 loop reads CSVAGMIPRNTQYF. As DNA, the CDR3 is TGCAGCGTGGCCGGGATGATCCCCAGGAATACGCAGTATTTT.

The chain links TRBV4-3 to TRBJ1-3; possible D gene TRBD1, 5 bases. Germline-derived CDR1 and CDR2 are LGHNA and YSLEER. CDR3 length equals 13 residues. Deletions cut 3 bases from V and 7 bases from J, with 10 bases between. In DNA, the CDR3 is TGCGCCAGCAGCCACGCGGAGGGGAACACCATATATTTT. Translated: CASSHAEGNTIYF.

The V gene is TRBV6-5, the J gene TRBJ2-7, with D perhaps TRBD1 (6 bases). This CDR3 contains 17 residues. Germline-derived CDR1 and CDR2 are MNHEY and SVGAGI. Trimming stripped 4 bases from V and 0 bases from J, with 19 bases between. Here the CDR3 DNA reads TGTGCCAGCAGTTCTATCCGACAGGCCTCAAGCTCCTACGAGCAGTACTTC. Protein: CASSSIRQASSSYEQYF.

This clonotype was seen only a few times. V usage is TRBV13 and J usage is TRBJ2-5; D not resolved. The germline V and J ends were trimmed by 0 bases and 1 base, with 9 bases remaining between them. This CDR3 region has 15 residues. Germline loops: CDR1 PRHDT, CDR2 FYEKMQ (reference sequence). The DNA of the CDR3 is TGTGCCAGCAGCTTAGGCGGTGGGGTCCAAGAGACCCAGTACTTC. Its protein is CASSLGGGVQETQYF.

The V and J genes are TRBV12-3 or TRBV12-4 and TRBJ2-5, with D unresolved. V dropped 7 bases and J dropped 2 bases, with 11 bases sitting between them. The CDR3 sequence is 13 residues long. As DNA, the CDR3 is TGTGCCAGCACCCTACAGTTGCAAGAGACCCAGTACTTC. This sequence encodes CASTLQLQETQYF.

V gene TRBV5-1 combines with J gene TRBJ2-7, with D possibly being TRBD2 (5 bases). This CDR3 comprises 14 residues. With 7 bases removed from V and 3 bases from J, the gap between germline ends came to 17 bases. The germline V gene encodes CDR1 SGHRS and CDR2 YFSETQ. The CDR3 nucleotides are TGCGCCAGCTCGCCCTCGGGGTTGGGCTACGAGCAGTACTTC. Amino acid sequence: CASSPSGLGYEQYF.

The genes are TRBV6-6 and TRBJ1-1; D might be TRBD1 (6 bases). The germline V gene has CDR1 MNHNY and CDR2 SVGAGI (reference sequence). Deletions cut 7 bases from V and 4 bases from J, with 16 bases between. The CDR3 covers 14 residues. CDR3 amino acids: CASTHLGGSTEAFF. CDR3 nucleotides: TGTGCCAGCACCCACTTGGGGGGCAGCACTGAAGCTTTCTTT.

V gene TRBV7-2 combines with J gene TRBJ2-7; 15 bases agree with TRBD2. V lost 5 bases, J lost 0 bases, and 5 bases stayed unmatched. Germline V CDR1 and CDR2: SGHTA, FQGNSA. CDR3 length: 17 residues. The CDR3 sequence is CASSRTSGGDSSYEQYF. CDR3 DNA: TGTGCCAGCAGCCGGACTAGCGGGGGGGATAGCTCCTACGAGCAGTACTTC. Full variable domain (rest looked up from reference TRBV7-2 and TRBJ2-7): GAGVSQSPSNKVTEKGKDVELRCDPISGHTALYWYRQSLGQGLEFLIYFQGNSAPDKSGLPSDRFSAERTGGSVSTLTIQRTQQEDSAVYLCASSRTSGGDSSYEQYFGPGTRLTVT.

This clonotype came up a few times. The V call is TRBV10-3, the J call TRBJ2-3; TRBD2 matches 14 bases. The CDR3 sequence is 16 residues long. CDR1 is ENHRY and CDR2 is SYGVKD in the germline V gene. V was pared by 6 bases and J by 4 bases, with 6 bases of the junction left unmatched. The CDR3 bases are TGTGCCATCAGCCAGACTAGCGGGAGGGCCCCAGATACGCAGTATTTT. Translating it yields CAISQTSGRAPDTQYF.

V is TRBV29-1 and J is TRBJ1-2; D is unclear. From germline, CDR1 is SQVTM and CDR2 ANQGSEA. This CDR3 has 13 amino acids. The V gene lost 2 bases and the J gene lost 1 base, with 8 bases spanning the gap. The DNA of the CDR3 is TGCAGCGTTGAAAAAGAAGATAACTATGGCTACACCTTC. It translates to CSVEKEDNYGYTF. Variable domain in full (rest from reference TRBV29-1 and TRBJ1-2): SAVISQKPSRDICQRGTSLTIQCQVDSQVTMMFWYRQQPGQSLTLIATANQGSEATYESGFVIDKFPISRPNLTFSTLTVSNMSPEDSSIYLCSVEKEDNYGYTFGSGTRLTVV.

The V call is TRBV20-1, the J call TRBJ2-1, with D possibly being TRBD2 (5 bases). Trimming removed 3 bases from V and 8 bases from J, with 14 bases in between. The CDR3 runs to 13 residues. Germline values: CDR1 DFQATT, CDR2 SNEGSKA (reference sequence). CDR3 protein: CSARAPWRDEQFF. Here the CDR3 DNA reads TGCAGTGCTAGGGCCCCGTGGCGGGATGAGCAGTTCTTC.

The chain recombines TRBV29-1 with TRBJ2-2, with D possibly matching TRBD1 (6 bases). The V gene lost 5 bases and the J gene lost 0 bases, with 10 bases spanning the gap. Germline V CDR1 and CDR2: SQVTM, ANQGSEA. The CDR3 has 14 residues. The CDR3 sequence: CSVKGTPNTGELFF. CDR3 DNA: TGCAGCGTTAAGGGGACACCGAACACCGGGGAGCTGTTTTTT.

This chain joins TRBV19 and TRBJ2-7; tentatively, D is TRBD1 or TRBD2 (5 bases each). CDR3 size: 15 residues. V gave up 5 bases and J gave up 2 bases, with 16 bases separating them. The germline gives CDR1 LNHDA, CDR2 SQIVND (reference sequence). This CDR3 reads CASSWGQRRTYEQYF. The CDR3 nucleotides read TGTGCCAGTAGTTGGGGCCAGAGGAGGACCTACGAGCAGTACTTC.